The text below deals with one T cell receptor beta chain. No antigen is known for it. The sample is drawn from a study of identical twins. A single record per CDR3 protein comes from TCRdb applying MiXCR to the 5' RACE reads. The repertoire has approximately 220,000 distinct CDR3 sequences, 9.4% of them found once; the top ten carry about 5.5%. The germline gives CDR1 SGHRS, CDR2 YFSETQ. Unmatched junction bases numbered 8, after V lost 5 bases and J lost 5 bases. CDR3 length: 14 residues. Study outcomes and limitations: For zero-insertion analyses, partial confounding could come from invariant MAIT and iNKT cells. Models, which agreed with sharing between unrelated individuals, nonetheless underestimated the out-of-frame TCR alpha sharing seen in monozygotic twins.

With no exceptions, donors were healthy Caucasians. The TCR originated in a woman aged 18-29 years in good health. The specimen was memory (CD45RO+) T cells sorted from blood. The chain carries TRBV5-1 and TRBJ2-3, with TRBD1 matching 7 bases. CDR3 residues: CASSPGQTGDTQYF. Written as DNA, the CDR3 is TGCGCCAGCAGTCCGGGACAGACTGGAGATACGCAGTATTTT.